This T cell receptor beta chain originates from a study of identical twins. Broader study findings: There were fewer insertions in abundant cord blood beta clonotypes, but memory repertoires showed no such pattern. Among out-of-frame alpha sequences shared by twins, low generation probability occurred in excess.

V dropped 1 base and J dropped 3 bases, with 13 bases sitting between them. The CDR3 has 15 amino acids. Germline V gene data show CDR1 as MNHNS and CDR2 as SASEGT. Regarding this clonotype: What it binds is not known.

One entry per CDR3 protein, called by TCRdb with MiXCR from the 5' RACE reads. The table lists 1.5 million or so distinct CDR3 sequences, around 33% of them singletons. The genes are TRBV6-1 and TRBJ2-7, with D tentatively TRBD1 (5 bases). The source is a newborn girl in good health. Material: cord blood. The CDR3 spells CASSEEGQGIYEQYF. CDR3 nucleotide sequence: TGTGCCAGCAGTGAAGAGGGGCAGGGAATCTACGAGCAGTACTTC.